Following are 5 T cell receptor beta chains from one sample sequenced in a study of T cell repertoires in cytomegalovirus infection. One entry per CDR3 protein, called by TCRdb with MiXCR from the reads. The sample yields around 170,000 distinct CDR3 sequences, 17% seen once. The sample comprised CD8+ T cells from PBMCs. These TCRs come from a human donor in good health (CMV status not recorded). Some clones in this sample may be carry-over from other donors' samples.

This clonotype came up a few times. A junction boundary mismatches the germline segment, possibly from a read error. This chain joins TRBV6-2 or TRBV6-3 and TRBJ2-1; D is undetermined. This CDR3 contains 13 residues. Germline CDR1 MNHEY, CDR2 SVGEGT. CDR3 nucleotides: TGTGCCGGCAGTTACTCCCTGGACAATGAGCAGTTCTTC. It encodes CAGSYSLDNEQFF.

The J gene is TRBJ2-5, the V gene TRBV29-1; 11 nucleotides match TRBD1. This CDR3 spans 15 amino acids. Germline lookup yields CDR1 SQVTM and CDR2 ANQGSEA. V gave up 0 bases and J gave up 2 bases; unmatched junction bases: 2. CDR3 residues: CSVEEDRGRQETQYF. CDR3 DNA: TGCAGCGTTGAAGAGGACAGGGGGCGACAAGAGACCCAGTACTTC. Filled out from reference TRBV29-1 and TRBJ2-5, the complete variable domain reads SAVISQKPSRDICQRGTSLTIQCQVDSQVTMMFWYRQQPGQSLTLIATANQGSEATYESGFVIDKFPISRPNLTFSTLTVSNMSPEDSSIYLCSVEEDRGRQETQYFGPGTRLLVL.

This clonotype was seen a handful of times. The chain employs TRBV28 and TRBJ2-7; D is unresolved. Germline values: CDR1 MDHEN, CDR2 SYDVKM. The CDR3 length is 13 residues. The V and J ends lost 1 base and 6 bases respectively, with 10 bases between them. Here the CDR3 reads CASSLSEVPEQYF. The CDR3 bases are TGTGCCAGCAGTTTATCTGAGGTTCCCGAGCAGTACTTC.

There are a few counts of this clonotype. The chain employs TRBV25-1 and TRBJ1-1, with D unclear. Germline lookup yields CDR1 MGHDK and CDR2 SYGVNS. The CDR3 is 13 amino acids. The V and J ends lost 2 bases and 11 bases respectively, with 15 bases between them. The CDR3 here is CASSETGQVNAFF. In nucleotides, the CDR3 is TGTGCCAGCAGTGAAACCGGGCAGGTTAATGCTTTCTTT.

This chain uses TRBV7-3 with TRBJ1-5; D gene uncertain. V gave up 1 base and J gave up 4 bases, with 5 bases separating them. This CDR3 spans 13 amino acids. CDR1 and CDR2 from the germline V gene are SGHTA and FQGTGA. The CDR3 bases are TGTGCCAGCAGCTTAAACCTTAATCAGCCCCAGCATTTT. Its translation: CASSLNLNQPQHF.